These T cell receptor beta chains were read from a single sample in a study of cytomegalovirus exposure and HLA in healthy donors. Here immunoSEQ multiplex PCR was the method, and the copy in TCRdb shows in-frame clones only, minus some. The sample totals 40,000 to 50,000 clones; its top ten clones hold more than 1.5%. The material sequenced was PBMCs. The receptors stem from a woman aged 25 to 45 in good health and CMV-seronegative. Each CDR3 is given with its conserved first and last residue. Each record gives: D gene, J gene, V gene, CDR3 protein, CDR3 DNA. The D gene is left open where the match is weak.

>.|TRBJ1-4|TRBV6-5
CASRGEGNEKLFF
TGTGCCAGCAGAGGGGAGGGGAATGAAAAACTGTTTTTT
>TRBD1|TRBJ2-7|TRBV20-1
CSASRGPEQYF
TGCAGTGCCAGCAGGGGGCCCGAGCAGTACTTC
>.|TRBJ2-5|TRBV4-2
CASSQASLAKETQYF
TGTGCCAGCAGCCAAGCATCGCTAGCAAAAGAGACCCAGTACTTC
>.|TRBJ1-4|TRBV28
CASSLNEKLFF
TGTGCCAGCAGTCTCAATGAAAAACTGTTTTTT
>TRBD2|TRBJ2-7|TRBV19
CASSQTSGSLSEQYF
TGTGCCAGTAGCCAGACTAGCGGGAGTTTGTCCGAGCAGTACTTC
>.|TRBJ2-7|TRBV6-6
CASRTLGQHYEQYF
TGTGCCAGCAGGACCCTCGGACAACACTACGAGCAGTACTTC
>.|TRBJ2-5|TRBV15
CATSRSQTETQYF
TGTGCCACCAGCAGATCACAGACCGAGACCCAGTACTTC
>TRBD2|TRBJ2-2|TRBV4-1
CASSQGRETGGELFF
TGCGCCAGCAGCCAAGGGCGGGAGACGGGCGGGGAGCTGTTTTTT
>.|TRBJ2-3|TRBV10-1
CASSELRGGTDTQYF
TGCGCCAGCAGTGAGCTTCGCGGGGGCACAGATACGCAGTATTTT
>.|TRBJ1-1|TRBV19
CASSAGTEAFF
TGTGCCAGTAGTGCGGGGACTGAAGCTTTCTTT
>.|TRBJ1-5|TRBV7-9
CASSLAAVPTEPQHF
TGTGCCAGCAGCTTAGCCGCAGTCCCGACAGAGCCCCAGCATTTT
>.|TRBJ2-2|TRBV6-6
CASSYSRHGTGELFF
TGTGCCAGCAGTTACTCGCGACATGGGACCGGGGAGCTGTTTTTT
>.|TRBJ2-4|TRBV19
CASSGGLRDIQYF
TGTGCCAGTAGCGGGGGTCTGCGGGACATTCAGTACTTC
>TRBD1|TRBJ2-3|TRBV7-9
CASSVADRWTADTQYF
TGTGCCAGCAGCGTTGCGGACAGGTGGACGGCCGATACGCAGTATTTT
>.|TRBJ2-7|TRBV9
CASSVGSSTYEQYF
TGTGCCAGCAGCGTAGGTAGTAGCACCTACGAGCAGTACTTC
>.|TRBJ1-2|TRBV19
CASNGRTAADGYTF
TGTGCCAGTAACGGGAGGACAGCCGCCGATGGCTACACCTTC
>.|TRBJ1-4|TRBV6-6
CASSLGQREKLFF
TGTGCCAGCAGCTTAGGACAGCGGGAAAAACTGTTTTTT
>.|TRBJ1-2|TRBV6-1
CASSELGRGSRGYTF
TGTGCCAGCAGTGAATTAGGTCGGGGGAGTCGGGGCTACACCTTC
>TRBD1|TRBJ2-5|TRBV28
CASSSGQARETQYF
TGTGCCAGCAGCTCCGGACAGGCTAGGGAGACCCAGTACTTC
>.|TRBJ2-7|TRBV7-2
CASTREPSYEQYF
TGTGCCAGCACCCGGGAACCCTCCTACGAGCAGTACTTC
>.|TRBJ1-3|TRBV28
CASSSLRGAVGGNTIYF
TGTGCCAGCAGTTCTCTTCGGGGGGCTGTGGGTGGGAACACCATATATTTT
>.|TRBJ1-1|TRBV7-9
CASTTSFRGNTEAFF
TGTGCCAGCACCACCTCCTTTAGGGGGAACACTGAAGCTTTCTTT
>TRBD1|TRBJ1-3|TRBV2
CASHDLQGAAGNTIYF
TGTGCCAGCCATGACCTTCAGGGGGCAGCTGGAAACACCATATATTTT
>.|TRBJ2-7|TRBV18
CASSREVYEQYF
TGTGCCAGCTCACGGGAGGTCTACGAGCAGTACTTC
>.|TRBJ2-3|TRBV13
CASSWGLDTDTQYF
TGTGCCAGCAGCTGGGGCCTCGACACAGATACGCAGTATTTT
>TRBD1|TRBJ2-5|TRBV11-2
CASSLVQGAETQYF
TGTGCCAGCAGCTTAGTTCAGGGGGCAGAGACCCAGTACTTC
>.|TRBJ1-3|TRBV9
CASSVASGGWNTIYF
TGTGCCAGCAGCGTAGCTTCGGGGGGTTGGAACACCATATATTTT
>.|TRBJ2-1|TRBV29-1
CSAQRGGKYNEQFF
TGCAGCGCCCAGAGGGGGGGAAAGTACAATGAGCAGTTCTTC
>.|TRBJ1-4|TRBV30
CAWSTANEKLFF
TGTGCCTGGTCGACAGCAAATGAAAAACTGTTTTTT
>TRBD1|TRBJ2-2|TRBV5-4
CASSSVTGLLSGELFF
TGTGCCAGCAGCTCGGTGACAGGGTTACTATCCGGGGAGCTGTTTTTT
>TRBD2|TRBJ2-6|TRBV30
CAWSVSSGSYGANVLTF
TGTGCCTGGAGTGTTTCGAGCGGGAGTTATGGGGCCAACGTCCTGACTTTC
>.|TRBJ2-7|TRBV7-2
CASSSGPSIYEQYF
TGTGCCAGCAGCTCTGGGCCCTCCATCTACGAGCAGTACTTC
>.|TRBJ1-2|TRBV5-4
CASSNSGDGYTF
TGTGCCAGCAGCAACTCCGGGGATGGCTACACCTTC
>.|TRBJ1-5|TRBV7-8
CASSLIYGGNQPQHF
TGTGCCAGCAGCTTAATATACGGGGGTAATCAGCCCCAGCATTTT
>.|TRBJ2-7|TRBV7-3
CASSSGPAEQYF
TGTGCCAGCAGCTCAGGCCCCGCCGAGCAGTACTTC
>TRBD1|TRBJ2-7|TRBV9
CASSVSGTGVEQYF
TGTGCCAGCAGCGTTTCCGGGACAGGGGTCGAGCAGTACTTC
>.|TRBJ2-7|TRBV7-6
CASSLDLRVSSYEQYF
TGTGCCAGCAGCTTAGATCTGAGGGTAAGCTCCTACGAGCAGTACTTC
>TRBD1|TRBJ1-1|TRBV9
CASSALARGMNTEAFF
TGTGCCAGCAGCGCCCTGGCCAGGGGGATGAACACTGAAGCTTTCTTT
>.|TRBJ2-3|TRBV4-1
CASSLGGTLSTDTQYF
TGCGCCAGCAGCCTAGGCGGTACCCTGAGCACAGATACGCAGTATTTT
>TRBD1|TRBJ2-5|TRBV7-3
CASSLDRRQTQYF
TGTGCCAGCAGCTTGGACAGGAGGCAGACCCAGTACTTC
>.|TRBJ1-1|TRBV6-6
CASSQTGNTEAFF
TGTGCCAGCAGCCAGACAGGGAACACTGAAGCTTTCTTT
>.|TRBJ1-5|TRBV19
CASSPLDLGQPQHF
TGTGCCAGTAGTCCCCTGGACTTGGGCCAGCCCCAGCATTTT
>TRBD1|TRBJ1-5|TRBV18
CASSTRQGLQPQHF
TGTGCCAGCTCAACAAGACAGGGGCTCCAGCCCCAGCATTTT
>.|TRBJ2-7|TRBV18
CASSLRDSYEQYF
TGTGCCAGCTCACTGCGGGACTCCTACGAGCAGTACTTC
>.|TRBJ1-3|TRBV28
CAITRIGTGNTIYF
TGTGCCATCACGAGGATCGGGACTGGAAACACCATATATTTT
>TRBD1|TRBJ2-6|TRBV4-2
CASSQDQGAGANVLTF
TGTGCCAGCAGCCAAGATCAGGGGGCTGGGGCCAACGTCCTGACTTTC
>.|TRBJ1-4|TRBV5-1
CASSFAATNEKLFF
TGCGCCAGCAGCTTCGCAGCAACTAATGAAAAACTGTTTTTT